This T cell receptor beta chain was sequenced during a study of OX40 agonist ivuxolimab in advanced cancers. CDR3 length equals 16 residues. Germline CDR1 reads MGHDK; CDR2 reads SYGVNS. With 5 bases removed from V and 12 bases from J, the gap between germline ends came to 26 bases. There are a few counts of this clone. Here immunoSEQ multiplex PCR was the method, and the copy in TCRdb shows in-frame clones only, minus some. The sample lists 25,000 to 30,000 clones, about four fifths occurring once. The V call is TRBV25-1, the J call TRBJ1-5; D possibly corresponds to TRBD1 (5 bases). The material was CD4+ or CD8+ T cells sorted from blood, obtained in a trial of the OX40 agonist ivuxolimab. The receptor was derived from an adult with an advanced solid tumor such as melanoma, head and neck, liver or kidney cancer. The CDR3 protein is CASSTIGTSEVADQHF. The CDR3 region has the DNA TGTGCCAGCAGTACGATAGGGACGTCGGAAGTGGCGGACCAGCATTTT.